This TCR beta chain was profiled in a study of blood T cell repertoires in COVID-19. Study summary: The United States, Italy and Spain provided the acute and convalescent COVID-19 samples. Sample material is recorded as cDNA or gDNA derived from T cells, B-cell-depleted T cells, or PBMCs.

Original handling: By means of reference gene primer amplification, nucleated cell counts were estimated. TCRdb's table, derived via immunoSEQ multiplex PCR, lists solely in-frame clones and lacks some. That table gives V, J and clone size, and the DNA gave D and trimming. The sample includes about 280,000 clones, over 75% of them seen just once. Trimming took 1 base from V and 3 from J, leaving 8 bases between them. Germline CDR1 and CDR2: SGHRS and YFSETQ. The CDR3 has 15 residues. The receptor was derived from a human donor in a cohort sampled during active COVID-19. The chain links TRBV5-1 to TRBJ2-6, with D perhaps TRBD1 (6 bases). The sequencing input was peripheral blood. The DNA for the CDR3 is TGCGCCAGCAGCTTGTGGGGGCTTGGGGCCAACGTCCTGACTTTC. This encodes CASSLWGLGANVLTF.